The source of this T cell receptor beta chain is a study of blood T cell repertoires in COVID-19 (TCRdb year 2020). Background for the entire study: Samples covering the acute and convalescent phases of COVID-19 were provided by collaborators in the United States, Italy and Spain. The material from the prospective study consisted of cDNA or gDNA derived from T cells, B-cell-depleted T cells, or PBMCs. Subjects who had been exposed to COVID-19, were actively infected with it, or had recovered from it provided the deeply sampled blood TCRbeta repertoires that made up the dataset. A freely available public database, intended as a resource for researchers studying the immune response to SARS-CoV-2, is where the repertoires were released. The samples were drawn from the first 160 participants of the ongoing ImmuneRACE study and from about 1,200 subjects provided by 6 global collaborators. A de-identified subject ID, COVID-19 status, age in years and sex were almost always included in the sample metadata. Where available, HLA class I and class II types were obtained from metadata supplied by the sample provider rather than from assay-based typing.

TCRbeta CDR3 regions were amplified from genomic DNA using the immunoSEQ Assay, a bias-controlled multiplex PCR. As for the original processing: The number of nucleated cells in each sample was estimated by amplification of reference gene primers within the assay. To quantify the absolute abundance of each unique TCRbeta CDR3 rearrangement, sequence reads were collapsed and filtered. For each sample, productive Simpson clonality was calculated by taking the square root of Simpson's diversity index across productive rearrangements. TCRdb mirrors the immuneACCESS table, restricted to in-frame sequences. Some clones are absent from its copies; in checked studies, under half trace to an unresolved V gene, and the reason for the others is unknown. Clonal size and the V and J genes are those of that table, whereas D and trimming came from the DNA. For this sample the table gives around 72,000 clones, of which about nine tenths were detected only once. The biggest ten clones account for approximately 11% of the sample.

As for this clone: Its antigen specificity is not known. Base qualities were left out, and no much larger clone turns up one base away.

The paper's findings and limits, for the study overall: The quantity of clinical and demographic metadata differed by source and by participant and was supplied without curation.

According to the germline V gene, CDR1 reads KGHDR and CDR2 reads SFDVKD. Including cysteine and phenylalanine, the CDR3 has 14 amino acids. Solely the CDR3 DNA is kept, with 42 bases framed from the first base. The germline ends are 13 bases apart after V is trimmed by 1 base and J by 8 bases. The collaborating institutions used their own protocols to collect whole blood in K2EDTA tubes. For TCRbeta analysis, collaborators shipped samples as frozen whole blood, isolated PBMCs, or DNA extracted from either of those sample types. Recombination joined TRBV24-1 with TRBJ1-2, with no confident D gene call. The clonotype comes from a man aged 70-80 years with active or convalescent COVID-19. Sample: peripheral blood. The bases read TGTGCCACCAGTGATTTAGGCCTGACTAGAGGCTACACCTTC. It specifies CATSDLGLTRGYTF.